The 32 T cell receptor beta chains below were found in one sample sequenced in a study of sequential checkpoint blockade in melanoma. Repertoires were generated with immunoSEQ multiplex PCR, while TCRdb's copy carries only in-frame clones and drops some. Of about 13,000 clones listed, approximately 76% are singletons. The treatment denotes: randomized to nivolumab then ipilimumab (arm A) or the reverse (arm B). Sequenced material: CD8+ T cells sorted from blood (inferred from file names), taken from a patient given nivolumab and ipilimumab in sequence. The receptors were gathered from a human patient with melanoma. Some clones in this sample may be carry-over from other donors' samples.

This clone has a handful of counts. The gene calls are TRBV4-2 and TRBJ1-1; TRBD1 aligns across 9 bases. In germline, CDR1 is LGHNA, CDR2 YNFKEQ. This CDR3 comprises 15 residues. J was trimmed by 0 bases and V by 4 bases; bases with no gene match: 3. CDR3 nucleotide sequence: TGTGCCAGCAGCCTCGGGACAGGGATGAACACTGAAGCTTTCTTT. This translates into CASSLGTGMNTEAFF.

The chain uses TRBV4-1 and TRBJ2-1; the match to TRBD1 covers 7 bases. From germline, CDR1 is MGHRA and CDR2 YSYEKL. V dropped 1 base and J dropped 0; count of bases not matched to a gene: 3. This CDR3 is built from 16 residues. The CDR3 DNA follows: TGCGCCAGCAGCCAAGTAGCAGGGGGCTCCTACAATGAGCAGTTCTTC. This codes for CASSQVAGGSYNEQFF.

The gene calls are TRBV5-8 and TRBJ1-5; no definite D call. Germline V gene sequence: CDR1 SGHTS, CDR2 YDEGEE. The CDR3 sequence is 16 residues long. Trimming pared 2 bases from V and 1 base from J, leaving 13 bases between. As DNA, the CDR3 is TGTGCCAGCAGCTTACGGGGAATGATGAGCAATCAGCCCCAGCATTTT. This translates into CASSLRGMMSNQPQHF.

The V call is TRBV7-8, the J call TRBJ1-3; TRBD1 aligns across 8 bases. Germline CDR1 SGHVS, CDR2 FQNEAQ. The CDR3 contains 15 residues. The V gene end was trimmed by 5 bases and the J gene end by 4 bases; junction bases not matched to a gene: 7. DNA of the CDR3: TGTGCCAGCAGCGCCAGACAGGGGTTAGGAAACACCATATATTTT. Translation gives CASSARQGLGNTIYF. The variable domain in full, completed from reference TRBV7-8 and TRBJ1-3, reads GAGVSQSPRYKVAKRGQDVALRCDPISGHVSLFWYQQALGQGPEFLTYFQNEAQLDKSGLPSDRFFAERPEGSVSTLKIQRTQQEDSAVYLCASSARQGLGNTIYFGEGSWLTVV.

CDR3 in amino acids: CASSEKPDWPQHF. CDR3 DNA sequence: TGTGCCAGCAGCGAGAAGCCGGACTGGCCCCAGCATTTT. The V call is TRBV9, the J call TRBJ1-5; unclear D gene. CDR3 size: 13 residues. Germline V gene sequence: CDR1 SGDLS, CDR2 YYNGEE. The V and J ends lost 3 bases and 9 bases respectively, with 13 bases between them.

The V and J genes are TRBV4-1 and TRBJ2-2, with D perhaps matching TRBD1 (6 bases). The CDR3 length is 16 residues. The germline V gene has CDR1 MGHRA and CDR2 YSYEKL. Trimming pared 2 bases from V and 0 bases from J, leaving 10 bases between. Here the CDR3 DNA reads TGCGCCAGCAGCCAAAAGGACAGTCCGAACACCGGGGAGCTGTTTTTT. Encoded protein: CASSQKDSPNTGELFF.

The J gene is TRBJ1-3, the V gene TRBV19; D ambiguous. V shed 6 bases and J shed 0 bases, with 12 bases lying between them. Germline CDR1 is LNHDA and CDR2 is SQIVND (reference sequence). This CDR3 comprises 15 residues. CDR3 residues: CASRHSFTSGNTIYF. CDR3 DNA: TGTGCCAGTAGGCACAGCTTCACCTCTGGAAACACCATATATTTT.

The rearrangement links TRBV29-1 to TRBJ1-2, with 8 bases aligning to TRBD1. Germline V lookup: CDR1 SQVTM, CDR2 ANQGSEA. This CDR3 has 12 amino acids. Unmatched junction bases numbered 3, after V lost 7 bases and J lost 2 bases. The chain's CDR3 is CSGGDRNYGYTF. The CDR3 nucleotides are TGCAGCGGCGGGGACAGGAACTATGGCTACACCTTC.

Details on this clone: This is likely an artifact of a read error, given a far larger clone one base away. V and J are TRBV4-3 and TRBJ2-3, with TRBD2 identical over 14 bases. Unmatched junction bases numbered 3, after V lost 5 bases and J lost 5 bases. Germline CDR1 reads LGHNA; CDR2 reads YSLEER. The CDR3 runs 15 residues. CDR3 coding DNA: TGCGCCAGCAGCAACGGACTAGCGGGGGGAGATACGCAGTATTTT. This encodes CASSNGLAGGDTQYF.

The J gene is TRBJ1-1, the V gene TRBV18; D gene uncertain. V lost 3 bases and J lost 3, with 11 bases in between. CDR1 and CDR2 (germline): KGHSH, LQKENI. CDR3 length: 14 amino acids. This chain's CDR3 is CASSPSLFYTEAFF. Written as DNA, the CDR3 is TGTGCCAGCTCACCCTCCCTCTTCTACACTGAAGCTTTCTTT. Variable domain in full (rest from reference TRBV18 and TRBJ1-1): NAGVMQNPRHLVRRRGQEARLRCSPMKGHSHVYWYRQLPEEGLKFMVYLQKENIIDESGMPKERFSAEFPKEGPSILRIQQVVRGDSAAYFCASSPSLFYTEAFFGQGTRLTVV.

On this clone: This same CDR3 is encoded by further DNA sequences in the sample. The chain has TRBV9 and TRBJ2-2; unclear D gene. Germline CDR1 SGDLS, CDR2 YYNGEE. This CDR3 has 12 amino acids. The V end lost 0 bases, the J end lost 7 bases, and 4 bases lay between the germline ends. CDR3 sequence (DNA): TGTGCCAGCAGCGTAGTTAACGGGGAGCTGTTTTTT. Translated: CASSVVNGELFF.

The CDR3, as DNA: TGCGCCAGCTGGACAGGGCGAAGCAATCAGCCCCAGCATTTT. Its translation: CASWTGRSNQPQHF. The chain links TRBV10-2 to TRBJ1-5; TRBD1 matches at 8 bases. The CDR3 length is 14 residues. J was trimmed by 1 base and V by 8 bases; bases with no gene match: 4. The germline V gene encodes CDR1 WSHSY and CDR2 SAAADI.

The rearrangement joins TRBV10-3 to TRBJ2-7; possible D gene TRBD1, 5 bases. V lost 2 bases, J lost 2 bases, and 13 bases lay in between. This CDR3 contains 15 residues. CDR1 is ENHRY, CDR2 SYGVKD, per germline. The DNA of the CDR3 is TGTGCCATCAGTGAGCCCCAGGGAAATCCCTACGAGCAGTACTTC. This gives the protein CAISEPQGNPYEQYF.

The V call is TRBV6-4, the J call TRBJ2-3, with 8 bases that match TRBD2. Germline lookup yields CDR1 MRHNA and CDR2 SNTAGT. V shed 5 bases, J shed 4 bases, and the junction held 5 bases outside the gene matches. CDR3 length equals 14 residues. The CDR3 protein is CASSLAGGADTQYF. The CDR3 DNA follows: TGTGCCAGCAGTTTAGCCGGGGGGGCAGATACGCAGTATTTT.

The rearrangement uses TRBV5-1 and TRBJ2-7, with TRBD1 matching over 8 bases. Trimming took 1 base from V and 1 from J; bases not matched to a gene: 7. This CDR3 is built from 16 residues. CDR1 and CDR2 (germline): SGHRS, YFSETQ. In DNA, the CDR3 is TGCGCCAGCAGCTTGCGACAGGGACAGGTATCCTACGAGCAGTACTTC. Protein product: CASSLRQGQVSYEQYF.

The chain carries TRBV5-4 and TRBJ2-5; possibly TRBD1 for D (6 bases). The end of the DNA is better explained by TRBJ2-7, so the J call may be wrong. CDR1 is SGHNT and CDR2 is YYREEE in the germline V gene (reference sequence). The CDR3 has 12 residues. This CDR3 is CASGTGIPEQYF. CDR3 DNA sequence: TGTGCCAGCGGAACAGGGATCCCCGAGCAGTACTTC.

The chain couples TRBV6-1 to TRBJ1-5, with D perhaps TRBD1 (5 bases). Trimming left V 9 bases short and J 4 bases short, with 13 bases between. The CDR3 is 13 residues long. Looked up from germline, CDR1 is MNHNS and CDR2 is SASEGT. CDR3 protein: CASTTDFNQPQHF. The CDR3, as DNA: TGTGCCAGTACGACAGATTTTAATCAGCCCCAGCATTTT.

As concerns this clone: A read error may account for a junction end that differs from germline. This chain connects TRBV2 to TRBJ1-1, with D tentatively TRBD1 (5 bases). The CDR3 has 13 amino acids. Germline values: CDR1 SNHLY, CDR2 FYNNEI. The CDR3 is CAGRAARMTEAFF. The DNA of the CDR3 is TGTGCCGGCAGGGCCGCTAGGATGACTGAAGCTTTCTTT.

The rearrangement uses TRBV29-1 and TRBJ2-2; the D is unclear. Germline V gene lookup returns CDR1 SQVTM and CDR2 ANQGSEA. This CDR3 has 12 residues. The V end lost 6 bases, the J end lost 3 bases, and 8 bases lay between the germline ends. For the CDR3, the DNA is TGCAGCGTCCGTCCGGACACCGGGGAGCTGTTTTTT. Translating it yields CSVRPDTGELFF.

This clone was seen only a few times. V and J are TRBV7-9 and TRBJ2-1; 8 bases fit TRBD1. J was trimmed by 5 bases and V by 10 bases; bases with no gene match: 10. The length of the CDR3 is 14 residues. CDR1 is SEHNR, CDR2 FQNEAQ, per germline (reference sequence). The CDR3 DNA is TGTGCCATAACGCGCGGGACAGGAGACAATGAGCAGTTCTTC. Protein sequence: CAITRGTGDNEQFF.

The chain couples TRBV2 to TRBJ2-7, with D maybe TRBD2 (5 bases). V was pared by 7 bases and J by 7 bases, with 14 bases between. Per germline, CDR1 SNHLY and CDR2 FYNNEI. The CDR3 consists of 12 residues. The CDR3 is CASKRPYGEQYF. The DNA of the CDR3 is TGTGCCAGCAAGCGGCCCTACGGGGAGCAGTACTTC.

J is TRBJ1-1 and V is TRBV28; weak D call: TRBD1 (5 bases). This CDR3 has 12 amino acids. Trimming took 8 bases from V and 5 from J, leaving 12 bases between them. Per the germline V gene, CDR1 is MDHEN and CDR2 is SYDVKM. CDR3 bases: TGTGCCAGCGGCTGGAGGGGTACTGAAGCTTTCTTT. As protein: CASGWRGTEAFF.

This clone was observed a single time. The gene calls are TRBV9 and TRBJ2-3, with TRBD1 matching over 7 bases. The germline V gene has CDR1 SGDLS and CDR2 YYNGEE. The ends lost 0 bases at V and 2 bases at J; junction bases unmatched: 3. The CDR3 runs 15 residues. CDR3 DNA sequence: TGTGCCAGCAGCGTAGAGGGGGCTTCCACAGATACGCAGTATTTT. Translation: CASSVEGASTDTQYF.

This clone came up once. The V call is TRBV4-3, the J call TRBJ2-3, with 11 bases aligning to TRBD2. The CDR3 spans 18 residues. After removal of 4 bases from V and 1 base from J, the junction contained 10 bases not matched to a gene. Per the germline V gene, CDR1 is LGHNA and CDR2 is YSLEER. The CDR3 loop is CASSPKHLAGGGTDTQYF. Here the CDR3 DNA reads TGCGCCAGCAGCCCCAAGCATCTAGCGGGGGGCGGCACAGATACGCAGTATTTT.

Remarks on this clone: A junction end diverges from the germline sequence, so it may reflect a read error. V usage is TRBV5-6 and J usage is TRBJ1-6; D perhaps matches TRBD1 (5 bases). Germline assignment: CDR1 SGHDT and CDR2 YYEEEE. The CDR3 consists of 17 residues. CDR3 sequence (DNA): TGTGCCAGCAGCTCAGGACCAGACAGCTCCTGTAATTCACCCCTCCACTTT. This translates into CASSSGPDSSCNSPLHF.

The rearrangement uses TRBV19 and TRBJ1-6; 7 positions match TRBD1. J lost 2 bases, V lost 4 bases, and 8 bases had no gene match. The CDR3 is made up of 17 amino acids. Germline V gives CDR1 LNHDA, CDR2 SQIVND (reference sequence). The CDR3, as DNA: TGTGCCAGTAGTAGCTTAGGGGGCAGCGCCTATAATTCACCCCTCCACTTT. Protein sequence: CASSSLGGSAYNSPLHF.

This clone has just one count. The chain recombines TRBV5-1 with TRBJ1-1, with 7 bases identical to TRBD1. Germline CDR1 is SGHRS and CDR2 is YFSETQ. This CDR3 is 15 amino acids long. After removal of 0 bases from V and 1 base from J, the junction contained 3 bases not matched to a gene. The CDR3 sequence: CASSLAGTANTEAFF. CDR3 bases: TGCGCCAGCAGCTTGGCCGGGACAGCGAACACTGAAGCTTTCTTT.

The chain is built from TRBV7-9 and TRBJ1-1; no clear D gene. The CDR3 is 16 residues long. Germline assignment: CDR1 SEHNR and CDR2 FQNEAQ (reference sequence). The ends were cut back, 5 bases at V and 6 bases at J, with 22 bases in the middle. The CDR3 nucleotides are TGTGCCAGCAGCCCCTCAGGAGGTTCACGAACCGCTGAAGCTTTCTTT. Its protein is CASSPSGGSRTAEAFF.

V gene TRBV4-1 combines with J gene TRBJ1-2, with D hard to call. With 4 bases removed from V and 0 bases from J, the gap between germline ends came to 12 bases. This CDR3 is built from 15 residues. Germline CDR1 MGHRA, CDR2 YSYEKL. The CDR3 region is CASSPIGISNYGYTF. The CDR3 DNA reads as TGCGCCAGCAGCCCGATCGGTATCTCTAACTATGGCTACACCTTC.

By share of the sample, this clone is hyperexpanded. The gene calls are TRBV27 and TRBJ2-7; 10 bases are a match to TRBD1. Germline V CDR1 and CDR2: MNHEY, SMNVEV (reference sequence). The CDR3 has 14 amino acids. The trim removed 7 bases at V and 6 bases at J, leaving 9 bases unmatched. The CDR3, as DNA: TGTGCCAGCACACGAGGGACAGGGGCGGCCGAGCAGTACTTC. Translated: CASTRGTGAAEQYF.

By share, this clone ranks as medium-sized. The chain uses TRBV30 and TRBJ1-2; no definite D call. This CDR3 region has 15 residues. Looked up from germline, CDR1 is GTSNPN and CDR2 is SVGIG (reference sequence). The ends were cut back, 2 bases at V and 3 bases at J, with 16 bases in the middle. The CDR3, as DNA: TGTGCCTGGAGTTCCTCCGGGGAAGACTACTATGGCTACACCTTC. It is translated as CAWSSSGEDYYGYTF. Full variable domain (rest looked up from reference TRBV30 and TRBJ1-2): SQTIHQWPATLVQPVGSPLSLECTVEGTSNPNLYWYRQAAGRGLQLLFYSVGIGQISSEVPQNLSASRPQDRQFILSSKKLLLSDSGFYLCAWSSSGEDYYGYTFGSGTRLTVV.

The V and J genes are TRBV6-4 and TRBJ2-5, with TRBD2 as a possible D gene (6 bases). The CDR3 runs to 13 residues. Germline-derived CDR1 and CDR2 are MRHNA and SNTAGT. Trimming cost V 6 bases and J 9 bases, with 17 bases left between them. The CDR3 DNA follows: TGTGCCAGCAGGTTGACTAGTTTACTGGCCCAGTACTTC. Its protein product is CASRLTSLLAQYF.